The source of this T cell receptor (beta chain) is a study of blood T cell repertoires in COVID-19. Study-wide background: Acute-phase and convalescent COVID-19 samples originated in the United States, Italy and Spain. The analysed material was cDNA or gDNA that came from T cells, B-cell-depleted T cells, or PBMCs.

Data came from immunoSEQ multiplex PCR; TCRdb stores just in-frame clones and leaves some out. The sample includes approximately 50,000 clones, around 90% of them seen just once. This clone showed up just once. The CDR3 runs 13 residues. V dropped 6 bases and J dropped 0 bases, with 3 bases sitting between them. Germline CDR1 reads LGHDT; CDR2 reads YNNKEL (reference sequence). The sample consisted of peripheral blood. J is TRBJ2-6 and V is TRBV3-1 (or the pseudogene TRBV3-2); D remains ambiguous. This receptor was identified in a middle-aged man with active COVID-19. The DNA for the CDR3 is TGTGCCAGCAGTCGCTCTGGGGCCAACGTCCTGACTTTC. This sequence encodes CASSRSGANVLTF.